This paragraph reports one T cell receptor beta chain. What it binds is unknown. This sample was taken from a study of somatic mutations in cytotoxic T cells in rheumatoid arthritis. Study-level points and caveats: An increase in CD8+ clonality with age was seen in rheumatoid arthritis patients but not in healthy controls.

Repertoires were generated with immunoSEQ multiplex PCR, while TCRdb's copy carries only in-frame clones and drops some. The table includes 17,000 or so clones, around 85% detected once. CDR1 and CDR2 from the germline V gene are WNHNN and SYGVQD (reference sequence). Trimming took 5 bases from V and 3 from J; bases not matched to a gene: 8. The CDR3 runs 16 residues. Sequenced sample: CD8+ T cells sorted from blood. The sequence was collected from a woman in her forties with rheumatoid arthritis. This chain links TRBV10-1 with TRBJ2-1; TRBD2 matches at 9 bases. CDR3 DNA sequence: TGCGCCAGCAGTCCCAAGGCTAGCGGGATCTACAATGAGCAGTTCTTC. Translation: CASSPKASGIYNEQFF.